This T cell receptor (beta chain) is from a study of T cells in Graves' hyperthyroidism and ophthalmopathy. Overall study results and limits: Blood also showed most of the thyroid clonotypes that were expanded above 0.001.

Amplified TCR beta CDR3 regions came from RNA transcripts. The HTBI primer set drove a first-round RT-PCR of the TCR CDR3. TCRdb reprocessed the multiplex PCR reads via MiXCR and lists one record per CDR3 protein. This table holds 500,000 to 600,000 distinct CDR3 sequences, around 17% found once. Only a few counts were recorded for this clonotype. The antigen remains unidentified. CDR1 is SGHRS, CDR2 YFSETQ, per germline. Trimming left V 4 bases short and J 7 bases short, with 9 bases between. The CDR3 is 11 residues long. Diagnosis relied on clinical symptoms, serum thyroxine and TRAb, thyroid ultrasound and orbital computed tomography.

The clonotype was recovered from a woman younger than 30 with Graves' hyperthyroidism. The V gene is TRBV5-1, the J gene TRBJ2-7, with D unclear. Material: blood. The CDR3 reads CASSPGKEQYF. Written as DNA, the CDR3 is TGCGCCAGCAGCCCCGGTAAAGAGCAGTACTTC.